This T cell receptor (beta chain) was recorded in a study of blood T cell repertoires in COVID-19. At the level of the study: Donors in the United States, Italy and Spain gave samples during acute or convalescent COVID-19. In each case, the material was cDNA or gDNA derived from T cells, B-cell-depleted T cells, or PBMCs.

V lost 2 bases and J lost 3; bases outside the gene matches: 3. The CDR3 loop spans 14 amino acids. The germline gives CDR1 LGHNA, CDR2 YSLEER. TCRdb keeps only in-frame clones here, not all; method: immunoSEQ multiplex PCR. The table lists 130,000 or so clones, roughly 84% of them singletons. The clonotype was recovered from an older woman with acute or convalescent COVID-19. Sequenced material: peripheral blood. The chain joins TRBV4-3 to TRBJ1-1; 7 bases align to TRBD1. CDR3 nucleotides: TGCGCCAGCAGCCAACAGGGGGTTTACACTGAAGCTTTCTTT. Residues: CASSQQGVYTEAFF.